This TCR beta chain comes out of a study of cytomegalovirus exposure and HLA in healthy donors. On this clone: Its antigen is as yet unknown.

The PCR used 60 Vbeta and 13 Jbeta primers. Data came from immunoSEQ multiplex PCR; TCRdb stores just in-frame clones and leaves some out. The sample has under 200,000 clones, over 80% seen once. Looked up from germline, CDR1 is MNHEY and CDR2 is SVGAGI. This CDR3 contains 16 residues. With 4 bases removed from V and 5 bases from J, the gap between germline ends came to 21 bases. General study findings and limits: TCR sequences were mostly rare, though some public TCRs occurred in many donors. Per a later analysis, 16,951 TCR beta sequences showed association with HLA alleles at 0.05 false discovery rate. In a later analysis, a missense DCLRE1C variant was linked to TCR beta V- and J-gene trimming. Earlier results showed most TCR beta V segments being productive about 90% or about 30% of the time.

This clonotype was sampled from a male donor in good health and CMV-seropositive. The gene calls are TRBV6-5 and TRBJ2-7, with D tentatively TRBD2 (7 bases). Source material: PBMCs. For the CDR3, the DNA is TGTGCCAGCAGTTGGGGGTCGGGAGGCTCAGGGGACGAGCAGTACTTC. It yields the protein CASSWGSGGSGDEQYF.